This T cell receptor beta chain was retrieved from a study of regulatory T cells in long-lasting Graves disease. Trimming removed 4 bases from V and 0 bases from J, with 7 bases in between. This CDR3 has 14 amino acids. Germline V gene data show CDR1 as SGDLS and CDR2 as YYNGEE. Many counts were recorded for this clonotype. The antigen is not known. Time point specified: newly diagnosed GD, antithyroid drugs for less than 3 months. From RNA extracted from PBMCs, the TCR library was made. Study results and limitations: Small sample size may have lowered accuracy.

Investigators prepared the TCR beta libraries by applying iRepertoire HTBI primers and Arm-PCR of CDR3 regions. MiXCR was run by TCRdb on the multiplex PCR reads, yielding one entry per CDR3 protein. The profile shows about 220,000 distinct CDR3 sequences, roughly 19% of them singletons. These same data were also listed under a study on T cells in Graves' hyperthyroidism and ophthalmopathy.

This TCR derives from a woman under 40 with Graves disease. The V and J genes are TRBV9 and TRBJ1-4; no reliable D call. Sequences were derived from peripheral blood mononuclear cells (PBMCs), sampled at new diagnosis, from a patient treated with antithyroid drugs. The CDR3 sequence: CASSPFSTNEKLFF. The CDR3 nucleotides read TGTGCCAGCAGCCCTTTTTCAACTAATGAAAAACTGTTTTTT.